The clone carrying this T cell receptor beta chain was counted ten times or more. Its antigen is not identified. The CDR3 spans 16 residues. Deletions cut 7 bases from V and 9 bases from J, with 22 bases between. Germline-derived CDR1 and CDR2 are MDHEN and SYDVKM. The data were taken from a study of T cells in Graves' hyperthyroidism and ophthalmopathy. Study observations and caveats: Ophthalmopathy was identified by the model a median 6.5 months ahead of onset.

There were TCR beta CDR3 regions amplified from RNA transcripts. The primer set for the first-round RT-PCR of the TCR CDR3 was HTBI. Via MiXCR, TCRdb re-called the multiplex PCR reads, giving one row per CDR3 protein. The sample holds 550,000 to 800,000 distinct CDR3 sequences, roughly 17% seen once. The receptor comes from a man over 45 with Graves' hyperthyroidism. V gene TRBV28 combines with J gene TRBJ1-6; perhaps TRBD1 as D (6 bases). Sequenced sample: blood. The CDR3: CASNQDSRRFTSPLHF. The CDR3 DNA is TGTGCCAGCAATCAGGACAGCCGCAGGTTTACTTCACCCCTCCACTTT. The complete variable domain, with remaining parts taken from reference TRBV28 and TRBJ1-6, reads DVKVTQSSRYLVKRTGEKVFLECVQDMDHENMFWYRQDPGLGLRLIYFSYDVKMKEKGDIPEGYSVSREKKERFSLILESASTNQTSMYLCASNQDSRRFTSPLHFGNGTRLTVT.